This T cell receptor beta chain was profiled in a study of cytomegalovirus exposure and HLA in healthy donors. A remark on this clone: The antigen remains undetermined.

Findings and caveats of the study: Some highly shared sequence variants likely arose as a pipeline artifact. From TCR beta sequences, most subjects' HLA-A and HLA-B alleles were reportedly predicted accurately.

The PCR used 60 Vbeta and 13 Jbeta primers. As originally analysed: A later analysis tallied some 80 million unique TCR beta chains, 9.5 million to 14 million of them shared. Assay used: immunoSEQ multiplex PCR; TCRdb lists only in-frame clones, some missing. The V and J calls and clone size come from that table; D and trimming were worked out from the DNA. The sample includes 170,000 or so clones, over 75% seen only once; the top ten take 1.5% to 2%. The donors, nominally healthy at sampling, likely had unrecorded immune exposures. Sample: PBMCs. This TCR derives from a woman aged 30 to 39 in good health and CMV-seronegative.

The CDR3 DNA is TGTGCCAGCAGCTACCAGGGTAACTCCTACAATGAGCAGTTCTTC. Protein sequence: CASSYQGNSYNEQFF. The chain recombines TRBV2 with TRBJ2-1, with TRBD1 as a possible D gene (5 bases). V was shortened by 6 bases and J by 0 bases, with 12 bases between the two germline ends. The CDR3 spans 15 residues. From germline, CDR1 is SNHLY and CDR2 FYNNEI.